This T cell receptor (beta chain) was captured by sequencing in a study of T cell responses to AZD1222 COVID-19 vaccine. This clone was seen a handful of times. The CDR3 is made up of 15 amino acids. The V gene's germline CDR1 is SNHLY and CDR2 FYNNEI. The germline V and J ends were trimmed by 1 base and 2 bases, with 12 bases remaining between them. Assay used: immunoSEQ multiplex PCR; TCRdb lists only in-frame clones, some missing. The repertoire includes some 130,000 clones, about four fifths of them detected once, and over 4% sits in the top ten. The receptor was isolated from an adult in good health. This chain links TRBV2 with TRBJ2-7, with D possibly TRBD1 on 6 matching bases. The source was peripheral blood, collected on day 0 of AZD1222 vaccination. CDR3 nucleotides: TGTGCCAGCAGTGAAGACAGGGCATCAGCCTACGAGCAGTACTTC. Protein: CASSEDRASAYEQYF.